The 18 T cell receptor beta chains reported below all come from one sample, sequenced in a study of OX40 agonist ivuxolimab in advanced cancers. Method: immunoSEQ multiplex PCR; TCRdb's copy keeps in-frame clones and lacks some. This repertoire shows approximately 45,000 clones, 80% found once; its top ten account for over 3.5%. This material consisted of CD4+ or CD8+ T cells sorted from blood, taken in a trial of the OX40 agonist ivuxolimab. Source of these receptors: an adult with an advanced solid tumor such as melanoma, head and neck, liver or kidney cancer.

V gene TRBV5-1 combines with J gene TRBJ2-1; the D is unclear. Germline CDR1 is SGHRS and CDR2 is YFSETQ. CDR3 length: 17 amino acids. V was cut by 0 bases and J by 0 bases, with 13 bases left in between. The CDR3: CASSLAQVRVSYNEQFF. The CDR3 nucleotides are TGCGCCAGCAGCTTGGCGCAGGTAAGGGTCTCCTACAATGAGCAGTTCTTC.

The chain carries TRBV7-9 and TRBJ2-3; D is ambiguous. Germline loops: CDR1 SEHNR, CDR2 FQNEAQ (reference sequence). V was shortened by 0 bases and J by 2 bases, with 9 bases between the two germline ends. CDR3 length: 15 amino acids. CDR3 coding DNA: TGTGCCAGCAGCTTAGCGGACCCGGTCACAGATACGCAGTATTTT. It yields the protein CASSLADPVTDTQYF.

The chain links TRBV28 to TRBJ1-1; D perhaps matches TRBD1 (6 bases). CDR1 MDHEN and CDR2 SYDVKM come from the germline V gene. The CDR3 loop spans 14 amino acids. The ends were cut back, 6 bases at V and 11 bases at J, with 22 bases in the middle. The CDR3 protein is CASRIGSGESVAFF. The CDR3 DNA reads as TGTGCCAGCAGAATAGGATCAGGGGAATCGGTGGCTTTCTTT. Looking up the rest from reference TRBV28 and TRBJ1-1 gives the full variable domain: DVKVTQSSRYLVKRTGEKVFLECVQDMDHENMFWYRQDPGLGLRLIYFSYDVKMKEKGDIPEGYSVSREKKERFSLILESASTNQTSMYLCASRIGSGESVAFFGQGTRLTVV.

The chain recombines TRBV5-5 with TRBJ1-2; no clear D gene. Germline V gene lookup returns CDR1 SGHKS and CDR2 YYEKEE (reference sequence). The V gene lost 0 bases and the J gene lost 4 bases, with 7 bases spanning the gap. CDR3 length: 13 amino acids. For the CDR3, the DNA is TGTGCCAGCAGCTTGGCGGGGTCCTATGGCTACACCTTC. Translation gives CASSLAGSYGYTF.

The sample holds a few counts of this clone. This chain joins TRBV7-8 and TRBJ1-1, with 10 bases lining up with TRBD1. Germline-derived CDR1 and CDR2 are SGHVS and FQNEAQ. This CDR3 is built from 16 residues. J was trimmed by 2 bases and V by 4 bases; bases with no gene match: 7. The DNA of the CDR3 is TGTGCCAGCAGCTCGAGGGACAGGGGTTCAAACACTGAAGCTTTCTTT. Its translation: CASSSRDRGSNTEAFF. Drawing the rest from reference TRBV7-8 and TRBJ1-1, the complete variable domain is GAGVSQSPRYKVAKRGQDVALRCDPISGHVSLFWYQQALGQGPEFLTYFQNEAQLDKSGLPSDRFFAERPEGSVSTLKIQRTQQEDSAVYLCASSSRDRGSNTEAFFGQGTRLTVV.

DNA for the CDR3: TGTGCCAGCAGTTACCCCCAGAGGGCTGGAAACACCATATATTTT. Its translation: CASSYPQRAGNTIYF. This rearrangement joins TRBV6-6 to TRBJ1-3, with no clear D. The CDR3 extends over 15 amino acids. From germline, CDR1 is MNHNY and CDR2 SVGAGI (reference sequence). V was pared by 2 bases and J by 2 bases, with 10 bases between.

The chain has TRBV6-6 and TRBJ2-5, with D perhaps matching TRBD2 (5 bases). V was cut by 7 bases and J by 2 bases, with 11 bases left in between. CDR1 MNHNY and CDR2 SVGAGI come from the germline V gene (reference sequence). The CDR3 spans 13 residues. CDR3 amino acids: CASKSSGQETQYF. CDR3 DNA sequence: TGTGCCAGCAAATCTTCGGGACAAGAGACCCAGTACTTC.

The rearrangement uses TRBV19 and TRBJ1-1; 8 bases align to TRBD1. V was clipped by 2 bases and J by 6 bases; unmatched bases: 8. Germline values: CDR1 LNHDA, CDR2 SQIVND (reference sequence). This CDR3 has 15 residues. The CDR3 spells CASSIRNRGSPEAFF. The CDR3 nucleotides are TGTGCCAGTAGTATAAGGAACAGGGGGAGTCCTGAAGCTTTCTTT.

V gene TRBV5-6 combines with J gene TRBJ2-3; 9 nucleotides align to TRBD2. This CDR3 contains 17 residues. Germline CDR1 and CDR2: SGHDT and YYEEEE. With V trimmed by 6 bases and J by 3 bases, 14 bases remained unmatched. The CDR3 here is CASTPGWASGVTDTQYF. The CDR3 DNA sequence: TGTGCCAGCACCCCAGGTTGGGCTAGCGGGGTTACAGATACGCAGTATTTT.

This chain connects TRBV6-5 to TRBJ2-2; no clear D. The CDR3 is 14 residues long. V was clipped by 8 bases and J by 1 base, with 11 bases between them. Germline CDR1 and CDR2: MNHEY and SVGAGI. CDR3 DNA sequence: TGTGCCAGCGCGCCTCTGGTGAACACCGGGGAGCTGTTTTTT. Its translation: CASAPLVNTGELFF.

This clone turned up a few times. The rearrangement uses TRBV30 and TRBJ1-2; D unresolved. CDR1 GTSNPN and CDR2 SVGIG come from the germline V gene (reference sequence). The CDR3 spans 12 residues. Trimming took off 1 base at V and 8 bases at J, with 11 bases between the two ends. In DNA, the CDR3 is TGTGCCTGGAGTGAAGGGTTGGGAGGCTACACCTTC. This gives the protein CAWSEGLGGYTF.

CDR3 sequence reads: CASSVDRGGIGYTF. The CDR3 DNA is TGCGCCAGCAGCGTGGACAGGGGTGGAATTGGCTACACCTTC. This chain joins TRBV5-1 and TRBJ1-2; TRBD1 agrees at 9 bases. This CDR3 comprises 14 residues. Germline-derived CDR1 and CDR2 are SGHRS and YFSETQ. Germline trimming cut 4 bases from V and 7 bases from J; bases unmatched to any gene: 8.

V gene TRBV7-2 combines with J gene TRBJ2-7; 9 bases map to TRBD1. After removal of 5 bases from V and 4 bases from J, the junction contained 6 bases not matched to a gene. The germline gives CDR1 SGHTA, CDR2 FQGNSA. The CDR3 is 14 amino acids. CDR3 DNA sequence: TGTGCCAGCAGCCCCGGGACAGGGTCGTACGAGCAGTACTTC. Its translation is CASSPGTGSYEQYF.

The V call is TRBV2, the J call TRBJ2-2; 10 nucleotides match TRBD1. V dropped 7 bases and J dropped 6; count of bases not matched to a gene: 8. This CDR3 comprises 15 residues. Germline-derived CDR1 and CDR2 are SNHLY and FYNNEI. The CDR3, as DNA: TGTGCCAGCAACAGGGACAGGGGTGTCTCCGGGGAGCTGTTTTTT. It yields the protein CASNRDRGVSGELFF.

The V gene is TRBV19, the J gene TRBJ2-1; TRBD2 matches at 14 bases. V lost 6 bases to trimming and J lost 7 bases; unmatched junction nucleotides: 11. In germline, CDR1 is LNHDA, CDR2 SQIVND (reference sequence). The CDR3 runs 17 residues. The chain's CDR3 is CASRGGRTSGRRNEQFF. In DNA, the CDR3 is TGTGCCAGTAGGGGGGGCCGGACTAGCGGGAGGCGGAATGAGCAGTTCTTC.

The V and J genes are TRBV11-2 and TRBJ1-1, with D maybe TRBD1 (5 bases). The germline V and J ends were trimmed by 0 bases and 2 bases, with 13 bases remaining between them. The CDR3 loop spans 16 amino acids. CDR1 and CDR2 (germline): SGHAT, FQNNGV. The DNA for the CDR3 is TGTGCCAGCAGCTTAGATCAGCGGGGGTATAACACTGAAGCTTTCTTT. This gives the protein CASSLDQRGYNTEAFF.

This chain links TRBV7-8 with TRBJ2-5, with D possibly TRBD2 on 6 matching bases. Trimming pared 3 bases from V and 3 bases from J, leaving 20 bases between. CDR3 length: 17 residues. From germline, CDR1 is SGHVS and CDR2 FQNEAQ. CDR3 sequence reads: CASSFPTRAGAKETQYF. The CDR3 coding sequence is TGTGCCAGCAGCTTTCCGACTAGGGCGGGCGCAAAAGAGACCCAGTACTTC.

The V gene is TRBV5-1, the J gene TRBJ2-5, with 8 nucleotides matching TRBD2. V shed 3 bases and J 6 bases; nucleotides not matched to a gene: 10. This CDR3 is 15 amino acids long. The germline gives CDR1 SGHRS, CDR2 YFSETQ. The chain's CDR3 is CASSSDTGTRKTQYF. CDR3 nucleotides: TGCGCCAGCAGCTCGGACACCGGGACTAGGAAGACCCAGTACTTC.